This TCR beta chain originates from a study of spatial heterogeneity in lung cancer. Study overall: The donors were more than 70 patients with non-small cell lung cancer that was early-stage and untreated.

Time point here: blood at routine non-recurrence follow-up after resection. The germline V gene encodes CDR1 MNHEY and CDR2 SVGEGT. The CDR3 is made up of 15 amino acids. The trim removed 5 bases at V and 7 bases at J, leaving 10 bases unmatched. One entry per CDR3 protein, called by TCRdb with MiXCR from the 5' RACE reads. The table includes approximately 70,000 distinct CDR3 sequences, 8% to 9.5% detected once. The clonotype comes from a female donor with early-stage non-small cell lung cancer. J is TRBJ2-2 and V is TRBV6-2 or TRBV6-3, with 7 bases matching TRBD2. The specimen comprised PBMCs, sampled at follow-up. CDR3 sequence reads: CASSTTSEWGGELFF. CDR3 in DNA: TGTGCCAGCAGTACTACTAGCGAATGGGGCGGGGAGCTGTTTTTT.